This T cell receptor beta chain came from a study of blood T cell repertoires in COVID-19. On the study more broadly: T cells, B-cell-depleted T cells, or PBMCs supplied cDNA or gDNA.

Method: immunoSEQ multiplex PCR; TCRdb's copy keeps in-frame clones and lacks some. The data show 70,000 or so clones, with 65% to 90% seen just once and just under 3% held by the top ten. The source material was peripheral blood. This TCR derives from an elderly man with acute or convalescent COVID-19.

CDR3 DNA sequence: TGTGCCAGCTCACCGGGTACAGGGAATTACGAGCAGTACTTC. It yields the protein CASSPGTGNYEQYF. This chain connects TRBV18 to TRBJ2-7; the D gene is possibly TRBD1 (6 bases). Germline CDR1 and CDR2: KGHSH and LQKENI. Deletions cut 3 bases from V and 4 bases from J, with 13 bases between. This CDR3 contains 14 residues.